This T cell receptor (beta chain) was sequenced for a study of tissue T cells after allogeneic stem cell transplantation. Findings and limits, study-wide: Some tissue clones might be persisting host cells; their alloreactivity or antigen specificity was not determined.

Survey-depth TCRbeta CDR3 sequencing reported V/J genes and productive frequencies. Sequenced by immunoSEQ multiplex PCR; TCRdb stores in-frame clones only, minus some. The sample holds approximately 9,000 clones; roughly a third are singletons and the top ten take 5.1%. This CDR3 comprises 14 residues. Germline CDR1 reads SGHND; CDR2 reads FRSKSL. Trimming stripped 2 bases from V and 2 bases from J, with 6 bases between. The time point here: mouse harvest day 14 after allogeneic transplant. Tail vein injection delivered 10^7 T-cell-depleted bone marrow cells and 10^6 splenic CD5+ T cells. Points on this clone: Its antigen is not known. Gene names denote mouse genes. The read ends 1 residue before the CDR3 terminus; that terminus is restored from the germline J gene.

Sequencing was done on a sample of skin. This clonotype was sampled from a female BALB/c mouse given C57BL/6 T cells with graft-versus-host disease after an allogeneic hematopoietic cell transplant. The chain has TRBV15 and TRBJ1-4, with no clear D. The CDR3 bases that were read are TGTGCCAGCAGTTTAACGGGGTCCAACGAAAGATTATTT. It specifies CASSLTGSNERLF. In full, the CDR3 is CASSLTGSNERLFF. Drawing the rest from reference TRBV15 and TRBJ1-4, the complete variable domain is DAGVTQTPRHEVAEKGQTIILKCEPVSGHNDLFWYRQTKIQGLELLSYFRSKSLMEDGGAFKDRFKAEMLNSSFSTLKIQPTEPKDSAVYLCASSLTGSNERLFFGHGTKLSVL.